This T cell receptor (beta chain) was recovered during a study of shared clonotypes between healthy human individuals (dated by TCRdb to the early 2020s). Turning to the overall study: The cohort comprised a couple of women and three men aged 18 to 49 years. For each donor, CD4 naive and CD4 memory were each run on three plates, CD8 naive on two plates, and CD8 memory on one plate. The study deeply sequenced blood TCR repertoires of about five healthy adults to estimate repertoire size and the extent of clonotype sharing between individuals. To increase sequencing depth and limit assay-specific biases, TCR repertoire library preparation and sequencing were carried out by different laboratories using diverse techniques. Between about 0.94 and 8.9 billion PBMCs per donor were obtained by leukapheresis. General findings and caveats noted by the study authors: When several donors were compared, the shared fraction of clonotypes was 5% to 6.5% for naive CD4, about 4% for naive CD8, 2% to 2.5% for memory CD4, and about 0.36% for memory CD8. Compared with non-shared clonotypes, the clonotypes found in all four sorted-subset donors had higher generation probabilities. Estimated clonotype richness was generally larger for naive than for memory subsets. Only blood was sampled, and tissue TCR repertoires likely differ from those in blood. Pairwise subsampling led to the expectation that sequencing depth would affect the degree of clonotype sharing among donors. Rarefaction of sorted-subset datasets indicated incomplete sequencing despite the large sequencing depth. Because the study included a small number of donors, the genetic and exposure-history diversity represented was limited.

Donors were healthy HIV-negative adults with no recently reported acute infections or vaccinations. Every donor was a Caucasian adult living in Nashville, Tennessee, USA. CD4+ T cells were enriched through magnetic negative selection, after which naive cells were positively selected on CD45RA and the remaining negative fraction served as the memory subset. Blood was obtained by leukapheresis, after which PBMCs were separated by Ficoll-Histopaque density gradient centrifugation and cryopreserved in liquid nitrogen vapor phase. Analytical flow cytometry was used to check the purity and quantity of each magnetically sorted T cell population. Each sorted fraction had its genomic DNA isolated and then quantified by UV absorbance on a Nanodrop 2000c. TCR CDR3 regions were amplified from genomic DNA by multiplex PCR using the deep immunoSEQ assay. Extracted genomic DNA from each cell subset was distributed evenly across all wells of several immunoSEQ 96-well plates, and each plate was treated as a replicate. For sorted subsets, around 0.2 ug of genomic DNA, equivalent to around 29,000 T cell genomes, went into each replicate PCR. Purified libraries were measured with a Qubit 3.0 fluorometer, size-checked on a Bioanalyzer 2100, and measured again with the KAPA Library Quantification kit. A separate single-read 150-cycle Illumina NextSeq 550 flow cell was used to sequence each immunoSEQ 96-well plate. Regarding the original processing steps: Because only junctional sequences without quality scores were contained in the immunoSEQ output, filtering matching that applied to full-length reads could not be performed. To assign V/J genes and CDR3, sequences were annotated against IMGT germline references using PyIR, a Python wrapper for IgBLAST v1.9. Reads with weak V/J assignments (E-value above 1e-6), missing CDR3, stop codons, out-of-frame junctions, or ambiguous translated residues were removed. A V3J clonotype was defined by an identical inferred V gene, J gene, and CDR3 amino acid sequence. The percentage overlap between two repertoires was calculated by dividing the number of shared unique clonotypes by the size of the smaller repertoire. RTK rarefaction, the Chao1 estimator, and Recon v2.1 estimates of unobserved clonotypes were used to assess repertoire richness. Generation probabilities for all TCRbeta clonotypes obtained by the gDNA method from several donors were computed using OLGA. What TCRdb holds here is the immuneACCESS table cut down to in-frame rearrangements. Part of the clones is not present; checked against another copy, under half of the missing clones reflect an unresolved V gene, and the others are unexplained. From that table come the V and J calls and clone size; the DNA was used to work out D and trimming. Within this sample are some 2,000,000 clones, with roughly 94% of them counted one time only. The ten largest account for roughly 0.13% of the sample.

The CDR3 holds 16 amino acids from the cysteine to the phenylalanine. The only DNA kept is the CDR3, 48 bases in frame from the first base. After removal of 0 bases from V and 2 bases from J, the junction retains 7 bases not matched to a gene. CDR1 is given as SGHRS and CDR2 as YFSETQ, both from the germline V gene. In regard to this clone: Its antigen remains unidentified. Base qualities are not provided; no much larger clone lies one nucleotide away.

The sequence joins TRBV5-1 to TRBJ2-5; 7 central bases correspond to TRBD2. The sample taken for sequencing was naive CD4+ T cells sorted from blood. Taken with the paper, the label for cell subset or site translates to: CD45RA+ positively selected. The receptor's source is a man between 18 and 35 years old in good health. The bases read TGCGCCAGCAGCTTGGCGTCTAGCGGAGTACAAGAGACCCAGTACTTC. Its protein product is CASSLASSGVQETQYF.